The next 21 T cell receptor beta chains were all read from a single sample in a study of blood T cells in healthy people across ages. PCR was performed a second time for about 6 to 11 cycles using a sample-barcoded 5' primer and a J-beta primer mix. Each CDR3 protein is one row after TCRdb ran MiXCR on the 5' RACE reads. The sample holds 2 million or so distinct CDR3 sequences, roughly 52% seen once. The specimen was blood. The receptors derive from a woman aged 40 to 55 in good health.

V usage is TRBV29-1 and J usage is TRBJ2-2; no reliable D call. Trimming removed 4 bases from V and 1 base from J, with 7 bases in between. The CDR3 covers 13 residues. CDR1 is SQVTM and CDR2 is ANQGSEA in the germline V gene. CDR3 sequence reads: CSVVGRNTGELFF. The CDR3 DNA follows: TGCAGCGTTGTTGGACGGAACACCGGGGAGCTGTTTTTT.

V and J are TRBV6-5 and TRBJ2-6; no definite D call. Trimming left V 2 bases short and J 0 bases short, with 8 bases between. Germline CDR1 and CDR2: MNHEY and SVGAGI. The CDR3 sequence is 16 residues long. The CDR3 nucleotides are TGTGCCAGCAGTTACCGGACGGTCTCTGGGGCCAACGTCCTGACTTTC. Its translation: CASSYRTVSGANVLTF.

The chain is built from TRBV13 and TRBJ2-5; 9 bases are a match to TRBD1. CDR1 is PRHDT and CDR2 is FYEKMQ in the germline V gene (reference sequence). V lost 4 bases and J lost 7; bases outside the gene matches: 10. The CDR3 has 15 amino acids. The chain's CDR3 is CASSSGRTGEGTQYF. For the CDR3, the DNA is TGTGCCAGCAGCTCGGGAAGGACAGGGGAGGGGACCCAGTACTTC.

The gene calls are TRBV15 and TRBJ1-2; perhaps TRBD1 as D (5 bases). V was pared by 0 bases and J by 7 bases, with 6 bases between. CDR3 length: 12 residues. Looked up from germline, CDR1 is LNHNV and CDR2 is YYDKDF (reference sequence). CDR3 DNA: TGTGCCACCAGCAGAGATAGGGGTGGCTACACCTTC. It encodes CATSRDRGGYTF.

This clonotype was picked up a small number of times. J is TRBJ1-2 and V is TRBV7-9, with D tentatively TRBD1 (5 bases). The V end was cut by 5 bases, the J end by 2 bases, with 15 bases between. Germline CDR1 SEHNR, CDR2 FQNEAQ (reference sequence). The CDR3 is 15 residues long. The CDR3 sequence is CASSRGQMANYGYTF. The CDR3 DNA sequence: TGTGCCAGCAGCCGAGGACAAATGGCCAACTATGGCTACACCTTC. The full variable domain, its missing parts supplied by reference TRBV7-9 and TRBJ1-2, is DTGVSQNPRHKITKRGQNVTFRCDPISEHNRLYWYRQTLGQGPEFLTYFQNEAQLEKSRLLSDRFSAERPKGSFSTLEIQRTEQGDSAMYLCASSRGQMANYGYTFGSGTRLTVV.

The chain links TRBV6-2 or TRBV6-3 to TRBJ2-1, with D possibly matching TRBD1 (6 bases). Germline-derived CDR1 and CDR2 are MNHEY and SVGEGT. The CDR3 is 15 amino acids. Here the CDR3 DNA reads TGTGATCCGGGACAACCTACCCGTCCCAACAATGAGCAGTTCTTC. It specifies CDPGQPTRPNNEQFF.

The chain couples TRBV28 to TRBJ2-5; 9 positions match TRBD1. The CDR3 is 15 residues long. From germline, CDR1 is MDHEN and CDR2 SYDVKM. V lost 5 bases and J lost 4; bases outside the gene matches: 8. CDR3 sequence reads: CASSLQGAGGETQYF. DNA of the CDR3: TGTGCCAGCAGTCTACAGGGGGCAGGTGGAGAGACCCAGTACTTC.

The CDR3 reads CSARTNRGPGEQYF. The CDR3 coding sequence is TGCAGTGCACGGACAAACAGGGGGCCTGGCGAGCAGTACTTC. The V gene is TRBV20-1, the J gene TRBJ2-7, with 9 bases aligning to TRBD1. Germline CDR1 is DFQATT and CDR2 is SNEGSKA (reference sequence). This CDR3 is built from 14 residues. Germline trimming cut 6 bases from V and 6 bases from J; bases unmatched to any gene: 12.

The chain recombines TRBV2 with TRBJ1-2; TRBD1 agrees at 7 bases. The length of the CDR3 is 15 residues. The germline gives CDR1 SNHLY, CDR2 FYNNEI. V trimming: 0 bases; J trimming: 5 bases; junction bases outside the gene matches: 6. CDR3 sequence (DNA): TGTGCCAGCAGTGAAGCGCTGACAGGGATATATGGCTACACCTTC. It is translated as CASSEALTGIYGYTF.

This clonotype has a count of ten or more. The chain couples TRBV6-2 or TRBV6-3 to TRBJ2-7, with a weak D call TRBD1 (6 bases). V was clipped by 4 bases and J by 0 bases, with 10 bases between them. The germline V gene encodes CDR1 MNHEY and CDR2 SVGEGT. This CDR3 spans 14 amino acids. The CDR3 spells CASSLTGASYEQYF. The CDR3 DNA follows: TGTGCCAGCAGTTTGACAGGTGCCTCCTACGAGCAGTACTTC.

Only one count was recorded for this clonotype. The chain joins TRBV7-2 to TRBJ2-3; no clear D. V lost 6 bases to trimming and J lost 0 bases, with 13 bases between them. Germline-derived CDR1 and CDR2 are SGHTA and FQGNSA. The CDR3 length is 15 residues. The CDR3 region has the DNA TGTGCCAGCAGGTCGATGGGGTTGAGCACAGATACGCAGTATTTT. The encoded protein is CASRSMGLSTDTQYF.

The table lists this clonotype with a few counts. The rearrangement joins TRBV7-9 to TRBJ2-7, with 7 positions matching TRBD1. The V segment lost 5 bases and the J segment 5 bases; nucleotides outside the gene matches: 12. This CDR3 region has 15 residues. Germline-derived CDR1 and CDR2 are SEHNR and FQNEAQ (reference sequence). Here the CDR3 reads CASSPRTGAGHEQYF. The CDR3 DNA reads as TGTGCCAGCAGCCCTCGCACAGGGGCCGGGCACGAGCAGTACTTC.

V is TRBV18 and J is TRBJ2-3, with D possibly matching TRBD2 (6 bases). Trimming removed 5 bases at V and 2 bases at J, with 17 bases between. Germline CDR1 is KGHSH and CDR2 is LQKENI. The CDR3 is made up of 16 amino acids. DNA for the CDR3: TGTGCCAGCTCATCGGGTACTAGCCGCACCACAGATACGCAGTATTTT. Its protein is CASSSGTSRTTDTQYF.

The chain couples TRBV4-3 to TRBJ1-2; tentative D call: TRBD1 (5 bases). The CDR3 extends over 15 amino acids. Germline CDR1 reads LGHNA; CDR2 reads YSLEER. V dropped 2 bases and J dropped 1 base, with 11 bases sitting between them. The CDR3 reads CASSQSTRVNYGYTF. The CDR3 DNA is TGCGCCAGCAGCCAATCAACCAGGGTTAACTATGGCTACACCTTC.

The chain joins TRBV25-1 to TRBJ2-1; TRBD1 might be the D (6 bases). CDR3 length: 14 residues. Between the trimmed V and J ends, which lost 1 base and 7 bases, there was a span of 11 bases. CDR1 and CDR2 from the germline V gene are MGHDK and SYGVNS. In DNA, the CDR3 is TGTGCCAGCAGTGAATTAGGCCAGGGGAATGAGCAGTTCTTC. Its protein is CASSELGQGNEQFF. The whole variable domain, filled in from reference TRBV25-1 and TRBJ2-1, reads EADIYQTPRYLVIGTGKKITLECSQTMGHDKMYWYQQDPGMELHLIHYSYGVNSTEKGDLSSESTVSRIRTEHFPLTLESARPSHTSQYLCASSELGQGNEQFFGPGTRLTVL.

This sequence joins TRBV7-2 and TRBJ2-1, with D possibly matching TRBD1 (6 bases). CDR3 size: 15 residues. V was shortened by 1 base and J by 13 bases, with 20 bases between the two germline ends. Per the germline V gene, CDR1 is SGHTA and CDR2 is FQGNSA. CDR3 sequence (DNA): TGTGCCAGCAGCTTAGGTCGGGCCAGGGGAGAGACCCAGTTCTTC. Translating gives CASSLGRARGETQFF.

This clonotype was observed a handful of times. The chain employs TRBV7-3 and TRBJ1-1, with a possible D match to TRBD1 (5 bases). The germline gives CDR1 SGHTA, CDR2 FQGTGA. V lost 5 bases and J 6 bases, leaving 16 bases between the germline ends. This CDR3 is built from 14 residues. Written as DNA, the CDR3 is TGTGCCAGCAGCCCCCAGGCAGGGAGCCCTGAAGCTTTCTTT. Amino acids: CASSPQAGSPEAFF.

This chain connects TRBV27 to TRBJ2-1; perhaps TRBD1 as D (6 bases). The length of the CDR3 is 14 residues. Germline CDR1 and CDR2: MNHEY and SMNVEV (reference sequence). V gave up 3 bases and J gave up 3 bases, with 9 bases separating them. In DNA, the CDR3 is TGTGCCAGCAGTTTCACAGGGATCTACAATGAGCAGTTCTTC. The encoded protein is CASSFTGIYNEQFF.

The chain links TRBV4-2 to TRBJ2-3; no definite D call. Trimming removed 4 bases at V and 2 bases at J, with 19 bases between. There are 17 residues in the CDR3. Per the germline V gene, CDR1 is LGHNA and CDR2 is YNFKEQ. The CDR3 sequence is CASSPRPGGENTDTQYF. The CDR3 coding sequence is TGTGCCAGCAGCCCACGCCCCGGCGGAGAAAACACAGATACGCAGTATTTT.

In its sample, this clonotype was seen a few times. This rearrangement joins TRBV6-6 to TRBJ2-6; weak D call: TRBD2 (5 bases). Germline lookup yields CDR1 MNHNY and CDR2 SVGAGI (reference sequence). V was pared by 10 bases and J by 3 bases, with 10 bases between. This CDR3 region has 13 residues. CDR3 sequence: CATEGSGANVLTF. CDR3 bases: TGTGCCACCGAGGGCAGTGGGGCCAACGTCCTGACTTTC.

This clonotype was found a few times. Since a much larger clone is just one base distant, this may be a read error. The chain carries TRBV11-2 and TRBJ2-7; TRBD1 might be the D (6 bases). The CDR3 runs to 13 residues. The germline gives CDR1 SGHAT, CDR2 FQNNGV. With 5 bases removed from V and 3 bases from J, the gap between germline ends came to 11 bases. CDR3 residues: CASSHGQRYEQYF. The DNA of the CDR3 is TGTGCCAGCAGCCACGGACAGCGCTACGAGCAGTACTTC. The full variable domain, in which reference TRBV11-2 and TRBJ2-7 provide the parts outside the CDR3, is EAGVAQSPRYKIIEKRQSVAFWCNPISGHATLYWYQQILGQGPKLLIQFQNNGVVDDSQLPKDRFSAERLKGVDSTLKIQPAKLEDSAVYLCASSHGQRYEQYFGPGTRLTVT.